One T cell receptor (beta chain) is described in this entry. The antigen is undetermined. This record belongs to a study of T cell responses to AZD1222 COVID-19 vaccine. CDR1 and CDR2 from the germline V gene are SGHNT and YYREEE (reference sequence). CDR3 length equals 17 residues. Deletions cut 4 bases from V and 1 base from J, with 18 bases between. The method was immunoSEQ multiplex PCR; TCRdb's version includes in-frame clones alone and lacks a portion of them. Among about 200,000 clones listed, about 94% were seen once. The study, taken as a whole, reports: Clonal diversity may have been underestimated, and the donors were mostly white British, with more females than males.

This rearrangement joins TRBV5-4 to TRBJ2-1; possibly TRBD1 for D (7 bases). This receptor was identified in an adult who received the AZD1222 COVID-19 vaccine. The sequences come from peripheral blood, collected 28 days after the second AZD1222 dose. As DNA, the CDR3 is TGTGCCAGCAGCCCACCGACAGGGAGGTTTTCCTACAATGAGCAGTTCTTC. Encoded protein: CASSPPTGRFSYNEQFF.